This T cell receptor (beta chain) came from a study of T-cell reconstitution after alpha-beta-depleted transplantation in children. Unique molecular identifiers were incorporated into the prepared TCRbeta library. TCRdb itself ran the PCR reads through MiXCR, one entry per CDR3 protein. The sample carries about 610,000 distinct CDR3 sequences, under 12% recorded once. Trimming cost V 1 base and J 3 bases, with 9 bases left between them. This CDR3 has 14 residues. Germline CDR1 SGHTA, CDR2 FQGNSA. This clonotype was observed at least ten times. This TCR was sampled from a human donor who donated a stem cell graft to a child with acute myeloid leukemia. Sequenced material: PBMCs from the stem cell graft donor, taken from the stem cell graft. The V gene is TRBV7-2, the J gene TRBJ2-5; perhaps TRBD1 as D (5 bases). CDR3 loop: CASSLGTQKETQYF. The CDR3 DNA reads TGTGCCAGCAGCTTAGGGACACAAAAAGAGACCCAGTACTTC.